Listed here are 15 T cell receptor beta chains from one sample, sequenced in a study of response to subunit inactivated influenza vaccine. TCRdb redid the calling of the RT-PCR reads with MiXCR, one entry per CDR3 protein. The sample records roughly 570,000 distinct CDR3 sequences, less than 15% being singletons. The sequenced sample was PBMCs from blood, obtained 11 to 12 days after vaccination. The receptors come from a man over 45 who received an inactivated influenza vaccine.

In this sample, this clonotype turned up many times. The chain links TRBV12-3 or TRBV12-4 to TRBJ2-3, with TRBD2 matching 11 bases. The V segment lost 5 bases and the J segment 9 bases; nucleotides outside the gene matches: 4. The CDR3 spans 13 residues. CDR3 nucleotides: TGTGCCAGCAGTGCTCCTAGCGGGAGGACGCAGTATTTT. Protein sequence: CASSAPSGRTQYF.

This clonotype came up many times. The chain is built from TRBV29-1 and TRBJ2-5; the match to TRBD2 covers 9 bases. The V gene's germline CDR1 is SQVTM and CDR2 ANQGSEA. Trimming took 4 bases from V and 7 from J; bases not matched to a gene: 7. The CDR3 covers 13 residues. Here the CDR3 DNA reads TGCAGCGTTGGGCCTAGCGGGAATCCGACCCAGTACTTC. Translating gives CSVGPSGNPTQYF.

In this sample, this clonotype turned up many times. The chain recombines TRBV29-1 with TRBJ2-3, with D possibly being TRBD1 (6 bases). Germline V gives CDR1 SQVTM, CDR2 ANQGSEA. This CDR3 comprises 15 residues. V was shortened by 5 bases and J by 2 bases, with 17 bases between the two germline ends. In nucleotides, the CDR3 is TGCAGCGTTTTGGTCAGGGGTCGCCTCACAGATACGCAGTATTTT. The encoded protein is CSVLVRGRLTDTQYF.

V usage is TRBV12-3 or TRBV12-4 and J usage is TRBJ2-5; D possibly corresponds to TRBD2 (6 bases). The V end lost 5 bases, the J end lost 3 bases, and 16 bases lay between the germline ends. CDR3 length: 15 residues. The CDR3 sequence is CASSPGSGLKETQYF. The CDR3 region has the DNA TGTGCCAGCAGTCCCGGATCGGGACTGAAAGAGACCCAGTACTTC.

This clonotype was observed a few times. The chain uses TRBV7-9 and TRBJ2-7; TRBD1 matches at 9 bases. V was pared by 6 bases and J by 1 base, with 4 bases of the junction left unmatched. The CDR3 sequence is 14 residues long. Germline V gene lookup returns CDR1 SEHNR and CDR2 FQNEAQ (reference sequence). In DNA, the CDR3 is TGTGCCAGCAGGATTGACAGGGGGTCCTACGAGCAGTACTTC. Amino acids: CASRIDRGSYEQYF.

CDR3 coding DNA: TGCAGTGCTAAGGCCCCTCGGGGGGCGTATGGCTACACCTTC. Protein: CSAKAPRGAYGYTF. This chain links TRBV20-1 with TRBJ1-2; maybe TRBD1 (6 bases). The germline V gene encodes CDR1 DFQATT and CDR2 SNEGSKA (reference sequence). Trimming took off 4 bases at V and 5 bases at J, with 17 bases between the two ends. The CDR3 spans 14 residues.

Ten or more counts support this clonotype. DNA of the CDR3: TGCAGTGCTAGAGATCGGGGACTAGCGGGAGGGCCAAAGAGGTACGAGCAGTACTTC. As protein: CSARDRGLAGGPKRYEQYF. The chain links TRBV20-1 to TRBJ2-7; 16 bases are shared with TRBD2. The CDR3 contains 19 residues. V lost 0 bases to trimming and J lost 4 bases; unmatched junction nucleotides: 12. Looked up from germline, CDR1 is DFQATT and CDR2 is SNEGSKA (reference sequence).

This clonotype was picked up a small number of times. The chain uses TRBV28 and TRBJ1-2; D remains ambiguous. CDR1 is MDHEN and CDR2 is SYDVKM in the germline V gene. The CDR3 has 15 residues. V lost 2 bases to trimming and J lost 8 bases, with 18 bases between them. The CDR3 sequence: CASSLVAAGSKGYTF. The CDR3 coding sequence is TGTGCCAGCAGTTTAGTTGCGGCAGGCTCAAAAGGCTACACCTTC.

Only a few counts were recorded for this clonotype. V and J are TRBV28 and TRBJ2-7; 9 bases match TRBD1. Germline assignment: CDR1 MDHEN and CDR2 SYDVKM. This CDR3 comprises 15 residues. The trim removed 5 bases at V and 3 bases at J, leaving 8 bases unmatched. CDR3 loop: CASSPPDRGVYEQYF. In DNA form, the CDR3 reads TGTGCCAGCAGTCCACCCGACAGGGGGGTCTACGAGCAGTACTTC.

In nucleotides, the CDR3 is TGTGCCAGCAGCCAAGACGGCGGACCAACAAGGCAAGAGACCCAGTACTTC. Amino acids: CASSQDGGPTRQETQYF. The J gene is TRBJ2-5, the V gene TRBV14; D gene ambiguous. Trimming removed 0 bases at V and 2 bases at J, with 16 bases between. Germline V gives CDR1 SGHDN, CDR2 FVKESK. The CDR3 is 17 residues long.

The genes are TRBV29-1 and TRBJ1-3; D call uncertain. This CDR3 region has 13 residues. V dropped 5 bases and J dropped 0 bases, with 8 bases sitting between them. Germline values: CDR1 SQVTM, CDR2 ANQGSEA. CDR3 protein: CSVLGNSGNTIYF. The CDR3 coding sequence is TGCAGCGTTCTCGGAAACTCTGGAAACACCATATATTTT.

J is TRBJ2-7 and V is TRBV7-9, with 9 positions matching TRBD1. CDR1 and CDR2 from the germline V gene are SEHNR and FQNEAQ (reference sequence). Trimming at V came to 2 bases and at J to 6 bases, leaving 8 bases not matched to a gene. The CDR3 has 15 residues. The chain's CDR3 is CASSLSRDRVGEQYF. In nucleotides, the CDR3 is TGTGCCAGCAGCTTAAGTAGGGACAGGGTGGGCGAGCAGTACTTC.

The chain combines TRBV28 with TRBJ2-7, with 7 bases that match TRBD2. CDR3 size: 12 residues. J lost 6 bases, V lost 6 bases, and 5 bases had no gene match. Germline V lookup: CDR1 MDHEN, CDR2 SYDVKM. CDR3 in amino acids: CASSKLAGEQYF. In DNA form, the CDR3 reads TGTGCCAGCAGCAAATTAGCGGGCGAGCAGTACTTC.

This clonotype has a handful of counts. V gene TRBV19 combines with J gene TRBJ1-5; D possibly corresponds to TRBD1 (5 bases). Germline lookup yields CDR1 LNHDA and CDR2 SQIVND (reference sequence). V was trimmed by 5 bases and J by 2 bases, leaving 13 bases between them. CDR3 length: 15 residues. Written as DNA, the CDR3 is TGTGCCAGTAGTTACTCCGTGGGGGGCAATCAGCCCCAGCATTTT. It yields the protein CASSYSVGGNQPQHF.

The V gene is TRBV6-1, the J gene TRBJ2-1; D could derive from TRBD1 or TRBD2 (6 bases each). Germline values: CDR1 MNHNS, CDR2 SASEGT. V lost 4 bases, J lost 8 bases, and 18 bases lay in between. The CDR3 covers 15 residues. The CDR3 loop is CASSVSRGLWYEQFF. The CDR3 DNA follows: TGTGCCAGCAGTGTCAGCCGGGGGCTATGGTATGAGCAGTTCTTC.